The next 26 T cell receptor beta chains were all read from a single sample in a study of OX40 agonist ivuxolimab in advanced cancers. Repertoires were generated with immunoSEQ multiplex PCR, while TCRdb's copy carries only in-frame clones and drops some. Of over 80,000 clones listed, under 95% are singletons. The specimen comprised CD4+ or CD8+ T cells sorted from blood, sampled in a trial of the OX40 agonist ivuxolimab. Receptor source: an adult with an advanced solid tumor such as melanoma, head and neck, liver or kidney cancer.

The CDR3 loop is CASGHTGETQYF. The CDR3 bases are TGTGCCAGTGGACACACCGGAGAGACCCAGTACTTC. The chain uses TRBV25-1 and TRBJ2-5; D may be TRBD1 (5 bases). Looked up from germline, CDR1 is MGHDK and CDR2 is SYGVNS. The CDR3 runs 12 residues. V was trimmed by 9 bases and J by 4 bases, leaving 12 bases between them.

The V gene is TRBV18, the J gene TRBJ2-2; D remains unclear. The length of the CDR3 is 13 residues. With 5 bases removed from V and 0 bases from J, the gap between germline ends came to 4 bases. Germline CDR1 and CDR2: KGHSH and LQKENI. CDR3 nucleotide sequence: TGTGCCAGCTCAACCACGAACACCGGGGAGCTGTTTTTT. Its translation is CASSTTNTGELFF.

V and J are TRBV18 and TRBJ2-1; TRBD2 agrees at 10 bases. The CDR3 has 16 residues. V shed 3 bases and J 4 bases; nucleotides not matched to a gene: 6. From germline, CDR1 is KGHSH and CDR2 LQKENI. The DNA of the CDR3 is TGTGCCAGCTCACCTTTCACTAGCGGGGCTTACAATGAGCAGTTCTTC. Its translation is CASSPFTSGAYNEQFF.

The rearrangement links TRBV7-9 to TRBJ2-3; a weak D match, TRBD1 (5 bases). The CDR3 totals 16 residues. V lost 1 base and J 3 bases, leaving 14 bases between the germline ends. Germline-derived CDR1 and CDR2 are SEHNR and FQNEAQ (reference sequence). CDR3 DNA: TGTGCCAGCAGCTTAGGTGGTAGGGGCCCTACAGATACGCAGTATTTT. Encoded protein: CASSLGGRGPTDTQYF.

The chain joins TRBV12-5 to TRBJ2-3; TRBD1 matches at 10 bases. This CDR3 contains 14 residues. In germline, CDR1 is LGHNT, CDR2 FRNRAP. The trim removed 7 bases at V and 5 bases at J, leaving 6 bases unmatched. CDR3 nucleotides: TGTGCTAGTGCCCGACAGGGGGCTAAAGATACGCAGTATTTT. Residues: CASARQGAKDTQYF.

The chain has TRBV5-1 and TRBJ2-3, with a weak D call TRBD1 (5 bases). V was trimmed by 0 bases and J by 0 bases, leaving 14 bases between them. Per the germline V gene, CDR1 is SGHRS and CDR2 is YFSETQ. The CDR3 runs 17 residues. CDR3: CASSLGTGLTSTDTQYF. In nucleotides, the CDR3 is TGCGCCAGCAGCTTGGGAACAGGCTTAACTAGCACAGATACGCAGTATTTT.

The V gene is TRBV21-1, the J gene TRBJ2-2; TRBD2, the table's D call, was not compared with the DNA. TRBV21-1 is a documented pseudogene. The CDR3 is made up of 17 amino acids. The CDR3 DNA is TGTGCCAGCAGCAAAAGGCTTAGCGGGAGAGCCGACGGGGAGCTGTTTTTT. Its translation: CASSKRLSGRADGELFF.

The chain combines TRBV5-1 with TRBJ2-5, with 8 bases that match TRBD2. Germline CDR1 and CDR2: SGHRS and YFSETQ. The CDR3 runs 14 residues. With V trimmed by 5 bases and J by 1 base, 4 bases remained unmatched. The CDR3 reads CASRDTSGQETQYF. CDR3 nucleotides: TGCGCCAGCAGGGACACTAGCGGCCAAGAGACCCAGTACTTC.

The gene calls are TRBV25-1 and TRBJ1-4, with 11 positions matching TRBD1. Germline CDR1 is MGHDK and CDR2 is SYGVNS. The CDR3 runs 16 residues. With V trimmed by 4 bases and J by 7 bases, 8 bases remained unmatched. The CDR3 protein is CASSAYSGTGGEKLFF. CDR3 nucleotide sequence: TGTGCCAGCAGTGCCTACTCCGGGACAGGGGGTGAAAAACTGTTTTTT.

The J gene is TRBJ2-2, the V gene TRBV2; 7 nucleotides match TRBD1. CDR1 and CDR2 from the germline V gene are SNHLY and FYNNEI. The CDR3 totals 15 residues. The trim removed 2 bases at V and 4 bases at J, leaving 4 bases unmatched. The CDR3 loop reads CASSEMGQITGELFF. CDR3 sequence (DNA): TGTGCCAGCAGTGAAATGGGACAGATCACCGGGGAGCTGTTTTTT.

The V gene is TRBV2, the J gene TRBJ2-7, with D perhaps TRBD1 (6 bases). Looked up from germline, CDR1 is SNHLY and CDR2 is FYNNEI. V was pared by 10 bases and J by 1 base, with 17 bases between. There are 14 residues in the CDR3. CDR3 DNA: TGTGCCACCCACGGGGCAGGGGAGTCCTACGAGCAGTACTTC. Residues: CATHGAGESYEQYF. Complete variable domain (other parts from reference TRBV2 and TRBJ2-7): EPEVTQTPSHQVTQMGQEVILRCVPISNHLYFYWYRQILGQKVEFLVSFYNNEISEKSEIFDDQFSVERPDGSNFTLKIRSTKLEDSAMYFCATHGAGESYEQYFGPGTRLTVT.

The V call is TRBV5-1, the J call TRBJ1-6, with D unclear. The germline V gene encodes CDR1 SGHRS and CDR2 YFSETQ. The V end lost 4 bases, the J end lost 5 bases, and 4 bases lay between the germline ends. The CDR3 runs to 12 residues. CDR3 residues: CASSGNNSPLHF. The CDR3 nucleotides are TGCGCCAGCAGCGGGAATAATTCACCCCTCCACTTT.

The chain employs TRBV11-2 and TRBJ2-2, with 11 bases matching TRBD2. CDR1 is SGHAT and CDR2 is FQNNGV in the germline V gene. With V trimmed by 5 bases and J by 4 bases, 6 bases remained unmatched. The CDR3 sequence is 16 residues long. CDR3 sequence reads: CASSGQLAGATGELFF. The CDR3 DNA follows: TGTGCCAGCAGCGGCCAACTAGCGGGAGCCACCGGGGAGCTGTTTTTT.

This rearrangement joins TRBV5-1 to TRBJ2-1; the match to TRBD1 covers 7 bases. This CDR3 has 13 residues. After removal of 4 bases from V and 7 bases from J, the junction contained 5 bases not matched to a gene. CDR1 is SGHRS and CDR2 is YFSETQ in the germline V gene. Here the CDR3 DNA reads TGCGCCAGCAGCATCGACAGGGTGAATGAGCAGTTCTTC. It is translated as CASSIDRVNEQFF.

The rearrangement links TRBV28 to TRBJ2-7, with D perhaps TRBD1 (5 bases). Trimming took off 6 bases at V and 6 bases at J, with 15 bases between the two ends. The length of the CDR3 is 13 residues. The germline gives CDR1 MDHEN, CDR2 SYDVKM. The CDR3 DNA follows: TGTGCCAGCAGGGACATGCCGGTCGGCGAGCAGTACTTC. It encodes CASRDMPVGEQYF.

This chain joins TRBV11-1 and TRBJ2-3; 7 positions match TRBD1. Looked up from germline, CDR1 is SGHAT and CDR2 is FQDESV (reference sequence). The CDR3 runs to 15 residues. V gave up 4 bases and J gave up 0 bases; unmatched junction bases: 4. The CDR3, as DNA: TGTGCCAGCAGCTCAATGACAGGGAGCACAGATACGCAGTATTTT. This gives the protein CASSSMTGSTDTQYF.

V gene TRBV28 combines with J gene TRBJ2-2; 9 bases match TRBD2. Germline values: CDR1 MDHEN, CDR2 SYDVKM. The junction had 5 bases not matched to a gene; V was cut back by 6 bases and J by 6 bases. The length of the CDR3 is 14 residues. The CDR3, as DNA: TGTGCCAGCAGCTCGGGACTAGCTGCCGGGGAGCTGTTTTTT. This codes for CASSSGLAAGELFF.

The chain carries TRBV11-2 and TRBJ2-5; a weak D match, TRBD2 (6 bases). Trimming removed 5 bases from V and 5 bases from J, with 12 bases in between. The CDR3 consists of 13 residues. The germline gives CDR1 SGHAT, CDR2 FQNNGV. The CDR3 DNA follows: TGTGCCAGCAGCCCGGGGGTGGGGGAGACCCAGTACTTC. It encodes CASSPGVGETQYF.

J is TRBJ2-1 and V is TRBV5-1, with D possibly TRBD1 on 5 matching bases. The CDR3 is 16 amino acids. CDR1 SGHRS and CDR2 YFSETQ come from the germline V gene. V gave up 4 bases and J gave up 2 bases, with 16 bases separating them. This chain's CDR3 is CASSLVGALTYNEQFF. The CDR3 coding sequence is TGCGCCAGCAGCCTAGTAGGGGCGCTTACCTACAATGAGCAGTTCTTC.

The chain carries TRBV18 and TRBJ2-7; 9 nucleotides line up with TRBD1. J gave up 4 bases and V 6 bases, and 7 bases lay outside the gene matches. Germline V lookup: CDR1 KGHSH, CDR2 LQKENI. This CDR3 region has 14 residues. CDR3 loop: CASSPGTGSYEQYF. The CDR3 coding sequence is TGTGCCAGCTCCCCCGGGACAGGGTCATACGAGCAGTACTTC. The whole variable domain, filled in from reference TRBV18 and TRBJ2-7, reads NAGVMQNPRHLVRRRGQEARLRCSPMKGHSHVYWYRQLPEEGLKFMVYLQKENIIDESGMPKERFSAEFPKEGPSILRIQQVVRGDSAAYFCASSPGTGSYEQYFGPGTRLTVT.

This chain joins TRBV7-9 and TRBJ2-2; 7 bases are shared with TRBD1. In germline, CDR1 is SEHNR, CDR2 FQNEAQ (reference sequence). The CDR3 sequence is 15 residues long. V lost 11 bases to trimming and J lost 1 base; unmatched junction nucleotides: 10. The CDR3 DNA sequence: TGTGCCGGAAACAGGGGTTTGCTGAACACCGGGGAGCTGTTTTTT. Protein: CAGNRGLLNTGELFF.

V gene TRBV6-6 combines with J gene TRBJ1-2, with TRBD1 matching 10 bases. Germline V lookup: CDR1 MNHNY, CDR2 SVGAGI (reference sequence). Germline trimming cut 5 bases from V and 4 bases from J; bases unmatched to any gene: 7. This CDR3 has 15 residues. The DNA for the CDR3 is TGTGCCAGCAGTGGGACAGGGGCGGGTAGCTATGGCTACACCTTC. It translates to CASSGTGAGSYGYTF.

V gene TRBV7-3 combines with J gene TRBJ2-3; a weak D match, TRBD2 (5 bases). Germline CDR1 SGHTA, CDR2 FQGTGA. The CDR3 extends over 18 amino acids. Between the trimmed V and J ends, which lost 1 base and 7 bases, there was a span of 24 bases. DNA of the CDR3: TGTGCCAGCAGCTTAAACCCTCCGGACCCGGGGAGCGTGTATACGCAGTATTTT. Amino acids: CASSLNPPDPGSVYTQYF.

This clone was seen just once. This sequence joins TRBV11-3 and TRBJ1-1, with D tentatively TRBD1 (5 bases). V lost 5 bases to trimming and J lost 1 base, with 14 bases between them. Germline CDR1 and CDR2: SGHNT and YENEEA. CDR3 length: 15 amino acids. The CDR3 DNA follows: TGTGCCAGCAGCCGGGGTGGGGGTCGGAACACTGAAGCTTTCTTT. It codes for CASSRGGGRNTEAFF.

The rearrangement links TRBV28 to TRBJ1-2; 9 bases agree with TRBD1. There are 14 residues in the CDR3. J gave up 3 bases and V 6 bases, and 5 bases lay outside the gene matches. CDR1 MDHEN and CDR2 SYDVKM come from the germline V gene. CDR3 sequence (DNA): TGTGCCAGCAGGACGGGACAGGGACACTATGGCTACACCTTC. Its translation: CASRTGQGHYGYTF.

The rearrangement uses TRBV19 and TRBJ1-1, with D unresolved. Germline CDR1 is LNHDA and CDR2 is SQIVND (reference sequence). Trimming shortened V by 9 bases and J by 5 bases, and 19 bases separated the two germline ends. The CDR3 has 14 residues. CDR3 sequence reads: CASQDGVRHTEAFF. CDR3 nucleotides: TGTGCCAGCCAAGACGGGGTCCGGCATACTGAAGCTTTCTTT.